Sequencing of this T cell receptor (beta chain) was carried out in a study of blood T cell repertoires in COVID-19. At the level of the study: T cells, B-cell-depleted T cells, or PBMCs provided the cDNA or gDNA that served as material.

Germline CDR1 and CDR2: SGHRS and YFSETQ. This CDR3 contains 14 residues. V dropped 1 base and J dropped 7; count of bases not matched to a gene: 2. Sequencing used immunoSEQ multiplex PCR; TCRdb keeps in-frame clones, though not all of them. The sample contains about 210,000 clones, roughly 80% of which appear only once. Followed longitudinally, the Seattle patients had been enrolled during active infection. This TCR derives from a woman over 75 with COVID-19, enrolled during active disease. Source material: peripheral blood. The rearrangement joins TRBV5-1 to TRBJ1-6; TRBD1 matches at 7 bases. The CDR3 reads CASSLTGANSPLHF. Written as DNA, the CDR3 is TGCGCCAGCAGCTTGACAGGGGCCAATTCACCCCTCCACTTT.